Presented here are 31 T cell receptor beta chains from one specimen sequenced in a study of blood T cell repertoires in COVID-19. Assay: immunoSEQ multiplex PCR; the TCRdb copy retains only in-frame clones and omits some. The sample contains under 300,000 clones, around 85% of which appear only once. The sample consisted of peripheral blood. The source is a woman older than 75 with acute or convalescent COVID-19.

Only a few counts were recorded for this clone. The chain employs TRBV24-1 and TRBJ2-1, with D maybe TRBD2 (6 bases). Looked up from germline, CDR1 is KGHDR and CDR2 is SFDVKD. CDR3 size: 11 residues. V was pared by 4 bases and J by 11 bases, with 8 bases between. The CDR3 protein is CATSEAGQQFF. The CDR3 DNA reads as TGTGCCACCAGTGAGGCGGGACAGCAGTTCTTC.

The rearrangement joins TRBV30 to TRBJ1-6; TRBD1 agrees at 7 bases. Germline V CDR1 and CDR2: GTSNPN, SVGIG (reference sequence). The CDR3 contains 12 residues. V lost 3 bases, J lost 9 bases, and 2 bases stayed unmatched. CDR3 nucleotide sequence: TGTGCCTGGAGCGACAGGGTTTCACCCCTCCACTTT. Its protein product is CAWSDRVSPLHF.

The sample holds one count of this clone. V and J are TRBV27 and TRBJ2-1, with 10 bases matching TRBD2. The V gene end was trimmed by 0 bases and the J gene end by 12 bases; junction bases not matched to a gene: 11. CDR3 length equals 16 residues. CDR1 is MNHEY and CDR2 is SMNVEV in the germline V gene (reference sequence). CDR3 residues: CASSLSAGGQGQPQFF. The CDR3 nucleotides are TGTGCCAGCAGTTTATCAGCGGGGGGGCAGGGGCAGCCGCAGTTCTTC.

The chain couples TRBV5-1 to TRBJ2-7; TRBD1 aligns across 9 bases. The CDR3 is made up of 15 amino acids. Germline lookup yields CDR1 SGHRS and CDR2 YFSETQ. Trimming at V came to 0 bases and at J to 1 base, leaving 2 bases not matched to a gene. This CDR3 reads CASSLGTGVSYEQYF. CDR3 DNA: TGCGCCAGCAGCTTGGGGACAGGGGTTTCCTACGAGCAGTACTTC.

This clone was recorded a few times. The chain joins TRBV18 to TRBJ2-3, with 9 bases that match TRBD2. The germline V gene encodes CDR1 KGHSH and CDR2 LQKENI. J was trimmed by 3 bases and V by 8 bases; bases with no gene match: 3. This CDR3 has 13 amino acids. The CDR3 DNA sequence: TGTGCCAGCCGCGGGGGGGCGACAGATACGCAGTATTTT. This codes for CASRGGATDTQYF.

The chain couples TRBV6-6 to TRBJ1-1; TRBD1 is a possible D gene (5 bases). Between the trimmed V and J ends, which lost 0 bases and 4 bases, there was a span of 9 bases. CDR1 and CDR2 from the germline V gene are MNHNY and SVGAGI (reference sequence). The CDR3 totals 14 residues. Written as DNA, the CDR3 is TGTGCCAGCAGTTACTCTAGGGGCACCACTGAAGCTTTCTTT. Protein product: CASSYSRGTTEAFF.

This clone was seen just once. The rearrangement joins TRBV3-1 (or the pseudogene TRBV3-2) to TRBJ2-1; TRBD2 agrees at 11 bases. Germline CDR1 reads LGHDT; CDR2 reads YNNKEL (reference sequence). This CDR3 spans 17 amino acids. V lost 2 bases and J lost 7; bases outside the gene matches: 10. This chain's CDR3 is CASSQRGSGGVRNEQFF. The DNA of the CDR3 is TGTGCCAGCAGCCAAAGGGGTAGCGGGGGGGTTAGGAATGAGCAGTTCTTC.

This chain connects TRBV5-8 to TRBJ2-5; a weak D match, TRBD2 (5 bases). This CDR3 is built from 14 residues. The V and J ends lost 4 bases and 5 bases respectively, with 15 bases between them. The V gene's germline CDR1 is SGHTS and CDR2 YDEGEE. The CDR3 DNA reads as TGTGCCAGCAGCATACTAGTTACGTTGGAGACCCAGTACTTC. It yields the protein CASSILVTLETQYF.

This chain uses TRBV13 with TRBJ1-6; the D gene is possibly TRBD1 (6 bases). Trimming removed 0 bases at V and 11 bases at J, with 11 bases between. The CDR3 is 14 residues long. Looked up from germline, CDR1 is PRHDT and CDR2 is FYEKMQ (reference sequence). This chain's CDR3 is CASSLGRGRTPLHF. The CDR3 DNA reads as TGTGCCAGCAGCTTAGGCAGGGGCAGGACACCCCTCCACTTT.

The chain links TRBV11-2 to TRBJ2-7, with 10 bases aligning to TRBD1. J gave up 2 bases and V 5 bases, and 3 bases lay outside the gene matches. Germline V gene data show CDR1 as SGHAT and CDR2 as FQNNGV. This CDR3 is built from 14 residues. CDR3 nucleotide sequence: TGTGCCAGCAGCCCCGGGACAGGGGCCTACGAGCAGTACTTC. This sequence encodes CASSPGTGAYEQYF.

The chain has TRBV7-6 and TRBJ1-1; D is unresolved. V gave up 5 bases and J gave up 6 bases, with 16 bases separating them. The germline gives CDR1 SGHVS, CDR2 FNYEAQ. This CDR3 is built from 14 residues. The CDR3 region is CASSPSGALAEAFF. The DNA of the CDR3 is TGTGCCAGCAGCCCCTCGGGTGCCCTCGCTGAAGCTTTCTTT.

This clone was found a few times. As DNA, the CDR3 is TGTGCCAGCAGTTATCAACGGGACAGGAGATACGAGCAGTACTTC. This encodes CASSYQRDRRYEQYF. V gene TRBV6-9 combines with J gene TRBJ2-7; 8 positions match TRBD1. The J segment lost 4 bases and the V segment lost 2 bases, leaving 7 bases of the junction unmatched. This CDR3 spans 15 amino acids. Germline V gene data show CDR1 as MNHGY and CDR2 as SVAAGI.

The rearrangement uses TRBV5-1 and TRBJ1-5; the D gene is possibly TRBD1 (5 bases). V shed 4 bases and J shed 1 base, with 9 bases lying between them. Germline V gene sequence: CDR1 SGHRS, CDR2 YFSETQ. The CDR3 runs 14 residues. The CDR3 sequence is CASSRGGSNQPQHF. As DNA, the CDR3 is TGCGCCAGCAGCAGGGGCGGCAGCAATCAGCCCCAGCATTTT.

This chain uses TRBV5-4 with TRBJ2-2; 10 nucleotides agree with TRBD2. The V and J ends lost 4 bases and 4 bases, in that order; junction bases with no gene match: 7. The CDR3 has 16 amino acids. CDR1 and CDR2 from the germline V gene are SGHNT and YYREEE (reference sequence). Here the CDR3 DNA reads TGTGCCAGCAGCCCCCTAGCGGGGGCCATCACCGGGGAGCTGTTTTTT. It is translated as CASSPLAGAITGELFF.

Here the CDR3 DNA reads TGTGCCAGCAGCCTGGCGAGGGACAGCAATTCACCCCTCCACTTT. Translating gives CASSLARDSNSPLHF. The chain uses TRBV6-6 and TRBJ1-6, with TRBD1 matching over 7 bases. The CDR3 runs to 15 residues. V lost 6 bases, J lost 7 bases, and 9 bases stayed unmatched. The germline gives CDR1 MNHNY, CDR2 SVGAGI (reference sequence).

The rearrangement joins TRBV9 to TRBJ1-4; maybe TRBD1 (5 bases). CDR1 and CDR2 (germline): SGDLS, YYNGEE. The CDR3 is made up of 15 amino acids. Trimming took off 0 bases at V and 8 bases at J, with 14 bases between the two ends. The CDR3 nucleotides read TGTGCCAGCAGCGTAGCCGGCGGAGCAGGGGAAAAACTGTTTTTT. Its translation is CASSVAGGAGEKLFF.

The chain uses TRBV10-3 and TRBJ1-5, with unresolved D. CDR3 length: 18 amino acids. In germline, CDR1 is ENHRY, CDR2 SYGVKD. Between the trimmed V and J ends, which lost 4 bases and 0 bases, there was a span of 19 bases. In DNA form, the CDR3 reads TGTGCCATCAGTGGGGCGGGGAACAGCACGAATAGCAATCAGCCCCAGCATTTT. Translated, it gives CAISGAGNSTNSNQPQHF.

CDR3 sequence: CASREQSGTPYNEQFF. The CDR3, as DNA: TGCGCCAGCCGAGAGCAATCCGGGACACCCTACAATGAGCAGTTCTTC. This chain connects TRBV5-1 to TRBJ2-1, with D possibly being TRBD1 (6 bases). Germline CDR1 reads SGHRS; CDR2 reads YFSETQ. The V end was cut by 7 bases, the J end by 2 bases, with 19 bases between. The CDR3 runs to 16 residues. Full variable domain (missing parts from reference TRBV5-1 and TRBJ2-1): KAGVTQTPRYLIKTRGQQVTLSCSPISGHRSVSWYQQTPGQGLQFLFEYFSETQRNKGNFPGRFSGRQFSNSRSEMNVSTLELGDSALYLCASREQSGTPYNEQFFGPGTRLTVL.

This clone showed up just once. The chain links TRBV5-1 to TRBJ2-5; D not resolved. Germline assignment: CDR1 SGHRS and CDR2 YFSETQ. The CDR3 is made up of 12 amino acids. Trimming removed 1 base at V and 5 bases at J, with 6 bases between. DNA of the CDR3: TGCGCCAGCAGCTTGCGGCGGGAGACCCAGTACTTC. Translated, it gives CASSLRRETQYF.

The V and J genes are TRBV7-9 and TRBJ1-1; unclear D gene. Germline V gene lookup returns CDR1 SEHNR and CDR2 FQNEAQ (reference sequence). The CDR3 is made up of 13 amino acids. Trimming took 1 base from V and 1 from J, leaving 4 bases between them. The CDR3 DNA reads as TGTGCCAGCAGCTTAGTGGCGAACACTGAAGCTTTCTTT. This sequence encodes CASSLVANTEAFF. The whole variable domain, remainder taken from reference TRBV7-9 and TRBJ1-1, is DTGVSQNPRHKITKRGQNVTFRCDPISEHNRLYWYRQTLGQGPEFLTYFQNEAQLEKSRLLSDRFSAERPKGSFSTLEIQRTEQGDSAMYLCASSLVANTEAFFGQGTRLTVV.

J is TRBJ1-6 and V is TRBV9; 8 bases are shared with TRBD1. This CDR3 comprises 15 residues. Germline CDR1 and CDR2: SGDLS and YYNGEE. The V and J ends lost 4 bases and 9 bases, in that order; junction bases with no gene match: 9. The CDR3 protein is CASSTIGQGSSPLHF. CDR3 nucleotide sequence: TGTGCCAGCAGCACCATTGGACAGGGTAGTTCACCCCTCCACTTT.

This sequence joins TRBV18 and TRBJ1-3; D gene ambiguous. V lost 3 bases to trimming and J lost 0 bases, with 6 bases between them. From germline, CDR1 is KGHSH and CDR2 LQKENI. CDR3 length: 14 amino acids. CDR3 loop: CASSPSSSGNTIYF. In DNA, the CDR3 is TGTGCCAGCTCACCCTCCAGCTCTGGAAACACCATATATTTT.

The V gene is TRBV5-5, the J gene TRBJ1-1, with a weak D call TRBD1 (6 bases). The CDR3 spans 16 residues. The V gene's germline CDR1 is SGHKS and CDR2 YYEKEE (reference sequence). V lost 2 bases and J 7 bases, leaving 21 bases between the germline ends. CDR3 sequence (DNA): TGTGCCAGCAGCTTACCGACAGGAAGGGGAACGGGTGAAGCTTTCTTT. Translated: CASSLPTGRGTGEAFF.

The CDR3 region is CASSQQGAHNYGYTF. CDR3 DNA sequence: TGTGCCAGCAGTCAACAGGGGGCGCACAACTATGGCTACACCTTC. The gene calls are TRBV27 and TRBJ1-2; TRBD1 matches 9 bases. Losses at the gene ends were 5 bases for V and 2 bases for J; bases not matched to a gene: 6. Germline CDR1 reads MNHEY; CDR2 reads SMNVEV (reference sequence). The CDR3 is 15 amino acids.

V gene TRBV27 combines with J gene TRBJ2-7, with 7 bases fitting TRBD1. Germline assignment: CDR1 MNHEY and CDR2 SMNVEV (reference sequence). Trimming took 3 bases from V and 2 from J; bases not matched to a gene: 4. This CDR3 contains 14 residues. The CDR3 loop is CASSFRGQTYEQYF. The CDR3 DNA is TGTGCCAGCAGTTTTCGGGGACAGACCTACGAGCAGTACTTC.

The chain links TRBV9 to TRBJ1-5, with a possible D match to TRBD1 (6 bases). CDR3 length: 15 amino acids. V lost 3 bases and J lost 7, with 17 bases in between. The germline CDR1 and CDR2 sequences are SGDLS and YYNGEE. The CDR3 DNA reads as TGTGCCAGCAGCGCACGGGACATCCCGGACCAGCCCCAGCATTTT. This translates into CASSARDIPDQPQHF.

The V and J genes are TRBV11-2 and TRBJ2-5; 7 bases align to TRBD2. Germline trimming cut 1 base from V and 3 bases from J; bases unmatched to any gene: 8. CDR1 and CDR2 from the germline V gene are SGHAT and FQNNGV. CDR3 length: 16 amino acids. CDR3 in DNA: TGTGCCAGCAGCTTAGGGACGATCGGGGGGAAAGAGACCCAGTACTTC. As protein: CASSLGTIGGKETQYF.

For this clone: Other DNA sequences of this sample code for an identical CDR3. The chain employs TRBV5-1 and TRBJ2-7; 9 nucleotides line up with TRBD1. The CDR3 runs 13 residues. CDR1 is SGHRS, CDR2 YFSETQ, per germline. With 3 bases clipped from V and 7 bases from J, the junction kept 5 bases outside the gene matches. The CDR3 DNA is TGCGCCAGCAGCTGGGGACAGGGAGGGGAGCAGTACTTC. Translation: CASSWGQGGEQYF.

The chain links TRBV5-1 to TRBJ2-1, with 12 bases that match TRBD2. V shed 4 bases, J shed 6 bases, and the junction held 5 bases outside the gene matches. CDR3 length: 15 residues. Germline values: CDR1 SGHRS, CDR2 YFSETQ. Here the CDR3 reads CASSATSGGLNEQFF. For the CDR3, the DNA is TGCGCCAGCAGCGCCACTAGCGGGGGGCTCAATGAGCAGTTCTTC.

This clone was seen a few times. This chain links TRBV18 with TRBJ2-2; D is unclear. V lost 2 bases, J lost 7 bases, and 8 bases lay in between. This CDR3 contains 13 residues. Germline CDR1 reads KGHSH; CDR2 reads LQKENI. The CDR3 nucleotides read TGTGCCAGCTCACCAGAGAGGATCGGGGAGCTGTTTTTT. It translates to CASSPERIGELFF.

The chain carries TRBV4-2 and TRBJ2-1; 14 nucleotides align to TRBD2. Germline lookup yields CDR1 LGHNA and CDR2 YNFKEQ. This CDR3 contains 16 residues. V shed 1 base, J shed 10 bases, and the junction held 6 bases outside the gene matches. The CDR3 loop reads CASSQVGTSGGGEQFF. The CDR3 region has the DNA TGTGCCAGCAGCCAAGTTGGGACTAGCGGGGGCGGAGAGCAGTTCTTC.